This TCR beta chain was sequenced for a study of T cells in localized non-small cell lung cancer. V was clipped by 8 bases and J by 8 bases, with 19 bases between them. This CDR3 is built from 14 residues. From germline, CDR1 is MDHEN and CDR2 SYDVKM. Method: immunoSEQ multiplex PCR; TCRdb's copy keeps in-frame clones and lacks some. The repertoire holds tens of thousands of clones, with 85% to 90% as singletons. This clone was picked up one time. V is TRBV28 and J is TRBJ2-1; perhaps TRBD1 as D (5 bases). This specimen was PBMCs, taken before any cancer treatment. The sequence came from a man between 40 and 70 years old with stage II lung adenocarcinoma. In nucleotides, the CDR3 is TGTGCCAGCTCCCCCGCAGGGCGTTACGATGAGCAGTTCTTC. Protein product: CASSPAGRYDEQFF.